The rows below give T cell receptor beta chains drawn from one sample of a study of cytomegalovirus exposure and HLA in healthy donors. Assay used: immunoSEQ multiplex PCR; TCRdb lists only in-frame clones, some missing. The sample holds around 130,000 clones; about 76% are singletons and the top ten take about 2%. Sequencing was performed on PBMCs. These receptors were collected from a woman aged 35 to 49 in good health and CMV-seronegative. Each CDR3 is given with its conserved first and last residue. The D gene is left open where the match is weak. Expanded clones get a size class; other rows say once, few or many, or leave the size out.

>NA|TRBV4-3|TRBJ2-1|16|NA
TGCGCCAGCAGCCAGGAGGGACAGACTACCTACAATGAGCAGTTCTTC
CASSQEGQTTYNEQFF
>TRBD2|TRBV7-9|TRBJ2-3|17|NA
TGTGCCAGCAGCTCCACCCTAGCGGGAGGGAATGCAGATACGCAGTATTTT
CASSSTLAGGNADTQYF
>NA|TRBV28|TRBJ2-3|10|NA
TGTGCCAGCAGCTCTTATACGCAGTATTTT
CASSSYTQYF
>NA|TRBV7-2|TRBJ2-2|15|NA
TGTGCCAGCAGCATTGACAGATATCTGACCGGGGAGCTGTTTTTT
CASSIDRYLTGELFF
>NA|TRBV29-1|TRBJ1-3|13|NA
TGCAGCGTTGCGCCAGGGGTCGGAAACACCATATATTTT
CSVAPGVGNTIYF
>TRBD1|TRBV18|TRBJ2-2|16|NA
TGTGCCAGCTCACCCGGGACAGGTCGTCGCTCCGGGGAGCTGTTTTTT
CASSPGTGRRSGELFF
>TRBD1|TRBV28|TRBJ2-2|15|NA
TGTGCCAGCAGTTTCAACAGGGGAAGGGCCGGGGAGCTGTTTTTT
CASSFNRGRAGELFF
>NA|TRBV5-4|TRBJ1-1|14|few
TGTGCCAGCAGCTTGGCCCGGGGGAACACTGAAGCTTTCTTT
CASSLARGNTEAFF
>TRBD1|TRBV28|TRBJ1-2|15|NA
TGTGCCAGCAAGCCCGGGACAGGGCCTGGCGGGGGCTACACCTTC
CASKPGTGPGGGYTF
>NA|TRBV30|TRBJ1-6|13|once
TGTGCCTGGAGTCCGCAGGGGAATTCACCCCTCCACTTT
CAWSPQGNSPLHF
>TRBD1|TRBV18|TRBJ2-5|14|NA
TGTGCCAGCTCACCAAGGGGACAGGGGGAGACCCAGTACTTC
CASSPRGQGETQYF
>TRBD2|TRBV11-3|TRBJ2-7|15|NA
TGTGCCAGCAGCCCCCGCGGGAGTGACTTCTACGAGCAGTACTTC
CASSPRGSDFYEQYF
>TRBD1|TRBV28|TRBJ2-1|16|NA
TGTGCCAGCAGTTTGCCGACAGGGGGCAGGGGCAATGAGCAGTTCTTC
CASSLPTGGRGNEQFF
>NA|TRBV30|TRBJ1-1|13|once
TGTGCCTGGAGTAGCTCTAGGAATTCTGAAGCTTTCTTT
CAWSSSRNSEAFF
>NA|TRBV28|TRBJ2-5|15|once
TGTGCCAGCAGTTTAATGCCAACTCCAGGCGAGACCCAGTACTTC
CASSLMPTPGETQYF
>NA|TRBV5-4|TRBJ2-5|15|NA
TGTGCCAGCAGCCCCGTTGGGGGGGCCCAAGAGACCCAGTACTTC
CASSPVGGAQETQYF
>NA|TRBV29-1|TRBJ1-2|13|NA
TGCAGCGTTGACAGGGGCGATAACTATGGCTACACCTTC
CSVDRGDNYGYTF
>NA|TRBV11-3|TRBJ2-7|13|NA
TGTGCCAGCAGCTTCGGGATCGGTAACGAGCAGTACTTC
CASSFGIGNEQYF
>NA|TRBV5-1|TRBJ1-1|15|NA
TGCGCCAGCAGCTTGGAGGGGTGGTCGGACACTGAAGCTTTCTTT
CASSLEGWSDTEAFF
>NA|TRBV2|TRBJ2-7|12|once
TGTGCCAGCAGGGCAGATTACTACGAGCAGTACTTC
CASRADYYEQYF
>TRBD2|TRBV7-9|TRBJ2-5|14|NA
TGTGCCAGCAGCTCCCTAGCGGCCAGGGAGACCCAGTACTTC
CASSSLAARETQYF
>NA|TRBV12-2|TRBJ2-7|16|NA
TGTGCAAGTCGCTCATGGACAGGGAATAGATCCTACGAGCAGTACTTC
CASRSWTGNRSYEQYF
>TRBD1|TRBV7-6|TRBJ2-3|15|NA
TGTGCCAGCAGCTCTGGGACAGGGGGTTTAGATACGCAGTATTTT
CASSSGTGGLDTQYF
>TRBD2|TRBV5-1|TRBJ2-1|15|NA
TGCGCCAGCAGCTTGGGACTAGCGGCATACAATGAGCAGTTCTTC
CASSLGLAAYNEQFF
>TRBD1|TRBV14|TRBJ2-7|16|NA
TGTGCCAGCAGCCAAGCCCCGGGACAGGGGTCCTACGAGCAGTACTTC
CASSQAPGQGSYEQYF
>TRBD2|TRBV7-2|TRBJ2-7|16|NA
TGTGCCAGCAGCCGGGGGGGGACTAGCGGGAGGTACGAGCAGTACTTC
CASSRGGTSGRYEQYF
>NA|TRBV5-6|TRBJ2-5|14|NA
TGTGCCAGCAGCTTAAGGCGGCCGGGAGAGACCCAGTACTTC
CASSLRRPGETQYF
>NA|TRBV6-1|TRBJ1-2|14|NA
TGTGCCAGCAGTGCCGGGGGGCCGCCCTATGGCTACACCTTC
CASSAGGPPYGYTF
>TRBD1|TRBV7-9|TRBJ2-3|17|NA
TGTGCCAGCAGCATAAATGCCGGGACAGGGGGCACAGATACGCAGTATTTT
CASSINAGTGGTDTQYF
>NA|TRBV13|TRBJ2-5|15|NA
TGTGCCAGCAGCTTAGGGACTAGGTTTCAAGAGACCCAGTACTTC
CASSLGTRFQETQYF
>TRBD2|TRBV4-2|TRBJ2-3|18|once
TGTGCCAGCAGGCCAGGACTAGCGGGGTCCACTAGCACAGATACGCAGTATTTT
CASRPGLAGSTSTDTQYF
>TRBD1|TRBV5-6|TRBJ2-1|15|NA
TGTGCCAGCAGCTTTACCCAGGGGGCCTGGAATGAGCAGTTCTTC
CASSFTQGAWNEQFF
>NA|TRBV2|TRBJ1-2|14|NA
TGTGCCAGCCAGCCGGGCGGGGGGGACTATGGCTACACCTTC
CASQPGGGDYGYTF
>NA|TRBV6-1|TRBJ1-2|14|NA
TGTGCCAGCACCTCACCCGGGAACCAGAATGGCTACACCTTC
CASTSPGNQNGYTF
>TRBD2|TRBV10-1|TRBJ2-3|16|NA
TGCGCCAGCAGTGGTCAAATAGGTAGCGGGGGAGATACGCAGTATTTT
CASSGQIGSGGDTQYF
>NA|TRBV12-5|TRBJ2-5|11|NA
TGTGCTAGTGGTTTCGGGGAGGCCCAGTACTTC
CASGFGEAQYF
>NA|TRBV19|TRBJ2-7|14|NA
TGTGCCAGTAGCCCCGCAGGGGTGATTTACGAGCAGTACTTC
CASSPAGVIYEQYF
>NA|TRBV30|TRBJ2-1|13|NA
TGTGCCTGGAGAGGGGATAAGTTCAATGAGCAGTTCTTC
CAWRGDKFNEQFF
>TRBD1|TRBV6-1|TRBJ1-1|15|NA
TGTGCCAGCAGTGAAGGGGGACAGGGCGGCACTGAAGCTTTCTTT
CASSEGGQGGTEAFF
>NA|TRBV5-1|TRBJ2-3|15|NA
TGCGCCAGCAGCTTGGAGCCCGGGGGCACAGATACGCAGTATTTT
CASSLEPGGTDTQYF
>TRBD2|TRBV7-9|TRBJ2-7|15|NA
TGTGCCAGCAGCCGTGGACTAGCGGAGCGCTACGAGCAGTACTTC
CASSRGLAERYEQYF
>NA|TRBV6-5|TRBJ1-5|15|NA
TGTGCCAGCAGTTACTCGATGGGGGGAAATCAGCCCCAGCATTTT
CASSYSMGGNQPQHF
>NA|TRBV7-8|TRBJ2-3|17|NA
TGTGCCAGCAGCTTAGCGAAGTATCAAACAAACACAGATACGCAGTATTTT
CASSLAKYQTNTDTQYF
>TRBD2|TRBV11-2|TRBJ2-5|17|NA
TGTGCCAGCAGTTCCGTCCGGACTAGCGGGGCTCAAGAGACCCAGTACTTC
CASSSVRTSGAQETQYF
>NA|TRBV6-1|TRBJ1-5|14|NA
TGTGCCAGCAGTGAAGCTCTACAGGGTCAGCCCCAGCATTTT
CASSEALQGQPQHF